This T cell receptor beta chain was sequenced for a study of shared clonotypes between healthy human individuals. The data were produced by immunoSEQ multiplex PCR, yet TCRdb's version contains in-frame clones alone and is incomplete. The data hold under 2.5 million clones, with about nine tenths observed a single time. Every one of the donors was a Caucasian adult that lived in Nashville, Tennessee. CD45RA-negative memory and CD45RA+ naive subsets were split from the CD4+ cells. Sequences were obtained from naive CD4+ T cells from PBMCs. Specified subset: CD45RA+ positively selected. The origin of this receptor is a man between 18 and 29 years old in good health. Some clones in this sample may be carry-over from other donors' samples.

CDR3 protein: CASSLVTSGRKSYEQYF. The CDR3 nucleotides read TGTGCCAGCAGCTTAGTGACTAGCGGGAGGAAGTCCTACGAGCAGTACTTC. This chain links TRBV7-8 with TRBJ2-7; 13 bases fit TRBD2. Germline V lookup: CDR1 SGHVS, CDR2 FQNEAQ. The CDR3 is 17 residues long. The trim removed 1 base at V and 1 base at J, leaving 4 bases unmatched.